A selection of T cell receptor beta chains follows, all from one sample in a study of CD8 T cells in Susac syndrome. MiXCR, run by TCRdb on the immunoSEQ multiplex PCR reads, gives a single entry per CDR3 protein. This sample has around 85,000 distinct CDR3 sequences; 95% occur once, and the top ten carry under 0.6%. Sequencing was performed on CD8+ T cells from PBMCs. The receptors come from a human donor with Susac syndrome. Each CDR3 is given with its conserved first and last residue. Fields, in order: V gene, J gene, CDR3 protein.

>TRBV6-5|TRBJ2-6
CASRTAGANVLTF
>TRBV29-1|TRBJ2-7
CSVEEPGISGQATYEQYF
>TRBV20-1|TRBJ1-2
CSARQGFDYGYTF
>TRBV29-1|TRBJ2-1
CSVETDSYNEQFF
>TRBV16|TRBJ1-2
CASSQYLDTGGYGYTF
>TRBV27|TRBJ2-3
CASSFPGLITQYF
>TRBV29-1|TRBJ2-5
CSVDGREGPETQYF
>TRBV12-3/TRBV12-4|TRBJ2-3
CVLGGGTDTQYF
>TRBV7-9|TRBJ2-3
CASSSPWKDTQYF
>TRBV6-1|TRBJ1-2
CASSAEWDRSYGYTF
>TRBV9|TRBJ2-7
CASSEQGAGYEQYF
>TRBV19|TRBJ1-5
CASSWGPEGNQPQHF
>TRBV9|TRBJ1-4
CASSVGSGNEKLFF
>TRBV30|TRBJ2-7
CAWSDRDRDYEQYF
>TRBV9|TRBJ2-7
CASSVGDSASYEQYF
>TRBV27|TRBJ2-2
CASSLVQGAGELFF
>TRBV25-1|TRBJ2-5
CASSDLLELGGETQYF
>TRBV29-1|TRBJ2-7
CSVPGPGYEQYF
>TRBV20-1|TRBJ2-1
CSAPASEGEQFF
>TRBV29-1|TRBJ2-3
CSAGTGEIADTQYF
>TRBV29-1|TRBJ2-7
CSVETSYEQYF
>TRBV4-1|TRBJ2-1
CASSLRTGGNEQFF